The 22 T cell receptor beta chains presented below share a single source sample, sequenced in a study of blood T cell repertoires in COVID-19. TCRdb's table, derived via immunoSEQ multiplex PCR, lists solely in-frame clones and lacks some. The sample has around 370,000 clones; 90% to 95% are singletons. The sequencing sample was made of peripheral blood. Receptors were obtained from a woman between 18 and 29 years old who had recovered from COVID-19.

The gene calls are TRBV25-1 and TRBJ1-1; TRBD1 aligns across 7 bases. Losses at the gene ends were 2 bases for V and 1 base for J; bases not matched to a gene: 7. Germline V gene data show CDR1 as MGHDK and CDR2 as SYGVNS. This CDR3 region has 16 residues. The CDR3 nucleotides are TGTGCCAGCAGTGAAGAAGTTAGGACAGGGAACACTGAAGCTTTCTTT. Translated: CASSEEVRTGNTEAFF.

The CDR3 region is CASSFRTGANSPLHF. CDR3 nucleotides: TGTGCCAGCAGTTTTCGGACAGGGGCAAATTCACCCCTCCACTTT. J is TRBJ1-6 and V is TRBV6-5, with 9 positions matching TRBD1. With V trimmed by 4 bases and J by 7 bases, 5 bases remained unmatched. Germline CDR1 reads MNHEY; CDR2 reads SVGAGI. The CDR3 sequence is 15 residues long.

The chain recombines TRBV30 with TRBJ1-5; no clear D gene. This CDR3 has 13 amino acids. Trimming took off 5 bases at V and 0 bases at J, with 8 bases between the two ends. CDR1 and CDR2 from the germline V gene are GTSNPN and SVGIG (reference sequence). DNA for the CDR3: TGTGCCTGGGCGGGGTCTAGCAATCAGCCCCAGCATTTT. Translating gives CAWAGSSNQPQHF.

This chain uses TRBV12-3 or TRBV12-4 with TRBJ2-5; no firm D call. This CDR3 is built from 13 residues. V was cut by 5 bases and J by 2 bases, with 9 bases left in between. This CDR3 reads CASSLQVQETQYF. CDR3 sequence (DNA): TGTGCCAGCAGTCTCCAGGTACAAGAGACCCAGTACTTC.

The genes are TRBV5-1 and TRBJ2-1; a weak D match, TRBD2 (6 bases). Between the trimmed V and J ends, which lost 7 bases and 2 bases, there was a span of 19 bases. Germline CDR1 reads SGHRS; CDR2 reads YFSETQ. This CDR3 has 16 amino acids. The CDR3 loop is CASGSSVGGPYNEQFF. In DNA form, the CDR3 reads TGCGCCAGCGGATCTTCGGTGGGGGGTCCCTACAATGAGCAGTTCTTC.

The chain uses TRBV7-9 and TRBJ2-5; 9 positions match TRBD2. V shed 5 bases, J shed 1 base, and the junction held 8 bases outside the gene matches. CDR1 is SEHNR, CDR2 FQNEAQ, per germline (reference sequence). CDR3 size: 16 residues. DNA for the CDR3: TGTGCCAGCAGCCCAGTCCGCGGGAGGGCCCAAGAGACCCAGTACTTC. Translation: CASSPVRGRAQETQYF.

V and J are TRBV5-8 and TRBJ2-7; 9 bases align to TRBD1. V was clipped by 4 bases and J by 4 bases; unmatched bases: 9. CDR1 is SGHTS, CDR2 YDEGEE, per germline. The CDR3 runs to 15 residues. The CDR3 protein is CASSLTGTGIYEQYV. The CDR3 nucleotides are TGTGCCAGCAGCCTGACCGGGACAGGGATATACGAGCAGTACGTC.

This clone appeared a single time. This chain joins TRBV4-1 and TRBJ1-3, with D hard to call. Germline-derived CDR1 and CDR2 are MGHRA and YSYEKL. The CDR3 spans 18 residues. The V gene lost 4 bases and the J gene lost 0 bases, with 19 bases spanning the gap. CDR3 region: CASSPRLAGLNSGNTIYF. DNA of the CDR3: TGCGCCAGCAGCCCCCGCCTGGCAGGATTGAACTCTGGAAACACCATATATTTT.

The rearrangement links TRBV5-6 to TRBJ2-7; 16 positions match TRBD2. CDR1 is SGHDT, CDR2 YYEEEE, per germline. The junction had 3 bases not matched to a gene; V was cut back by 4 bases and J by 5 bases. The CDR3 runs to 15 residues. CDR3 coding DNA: TGTGCCAGCAGCCGGGGACTAGCGGGAGGGAACGAGCAGTACGTC. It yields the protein CASSRGLAGGNEQYV.

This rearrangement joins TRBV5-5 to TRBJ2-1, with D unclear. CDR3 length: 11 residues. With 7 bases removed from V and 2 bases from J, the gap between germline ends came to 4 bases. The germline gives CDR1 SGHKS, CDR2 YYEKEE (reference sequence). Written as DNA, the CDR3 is TGTGCCAGCTCTGCCTACAATGAGCAGTTCTTC. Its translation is CASSAYNEQFF.

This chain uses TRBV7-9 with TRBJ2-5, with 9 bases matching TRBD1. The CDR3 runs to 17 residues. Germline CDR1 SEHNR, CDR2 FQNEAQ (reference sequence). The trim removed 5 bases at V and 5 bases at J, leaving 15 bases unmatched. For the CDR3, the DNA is TGTGCCAGCAGCACCCGGACAGGGGCCCCACCAGGGGAGACCCAGTACTTC. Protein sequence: CASSTRTGAPPGETQYF. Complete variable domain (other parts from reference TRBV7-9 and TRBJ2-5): DTGVSQNPRHKITKRGQNVTFRCDPISEHNRLYWYRQTLGQGPEFLTYFQNEAQLEKSRLLSDRFSAERPKGSFSTLEIQRTEQGDSAMYLCASSTRTGAPPGETQYFGPGTRLLVL.

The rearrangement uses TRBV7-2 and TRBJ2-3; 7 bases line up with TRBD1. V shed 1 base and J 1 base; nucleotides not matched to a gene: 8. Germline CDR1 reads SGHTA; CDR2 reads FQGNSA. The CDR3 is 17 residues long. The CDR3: CASSLVKGALGTDTQYF. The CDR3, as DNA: TGTGCCAGCAGCTTAGTGAAGGGGGCGCTTGGCACAGATACGCAGTATTTT.

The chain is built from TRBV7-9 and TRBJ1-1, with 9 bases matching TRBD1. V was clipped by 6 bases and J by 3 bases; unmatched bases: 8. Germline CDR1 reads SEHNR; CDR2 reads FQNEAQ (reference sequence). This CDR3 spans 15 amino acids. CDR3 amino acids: CASRENRGRDTEAFF. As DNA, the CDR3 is TGTGCCAGCAGGGAAAACAGGGGGCGCGACACTGAAGCTTTCTTT.

CDR3 sequence (DNA): TGTGCCAGCAGGACCGGGACAGGGGGAGGCTACACCTTC. It is translated as CASRTGTGGGYTF. This chain connects TRBV6-5 to TRBJ1-2, with TRBD1 matching 11 bases. The CDR3 loop spans 13 amino acids. Germline trimming cut 6 bases from V and 8 bases from J; bases unmatched to any gene: 5. Germline loops: CDR1 MNHEY, CDR2 SVGAGI.

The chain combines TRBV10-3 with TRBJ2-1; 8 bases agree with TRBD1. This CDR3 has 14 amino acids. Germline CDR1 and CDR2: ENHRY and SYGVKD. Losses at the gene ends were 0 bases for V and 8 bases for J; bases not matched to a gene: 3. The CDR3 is CAISESAGGDEQFF. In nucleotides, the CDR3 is TGTGCCATCAGTGAGTCGGCAGGGGGCGATGAGCAGTTCTTC.

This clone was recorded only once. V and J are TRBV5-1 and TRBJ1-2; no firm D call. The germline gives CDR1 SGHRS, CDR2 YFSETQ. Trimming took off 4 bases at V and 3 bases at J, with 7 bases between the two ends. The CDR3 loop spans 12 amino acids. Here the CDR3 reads CASSLLDYGYTF. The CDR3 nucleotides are TGCGCCAGCAGCCTTCTTGACTATGGCTACACCTTC.

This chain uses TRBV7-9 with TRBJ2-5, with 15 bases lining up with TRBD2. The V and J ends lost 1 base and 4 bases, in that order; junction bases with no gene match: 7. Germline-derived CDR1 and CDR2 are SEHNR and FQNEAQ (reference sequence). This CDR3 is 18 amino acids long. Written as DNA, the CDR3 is TGTGCCAGCAGCTTAGATCGGACTAGCGGGAGGGCCAGAGAGACCCAGTACTTC. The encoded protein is CASSLDRTSGRARETQYF.

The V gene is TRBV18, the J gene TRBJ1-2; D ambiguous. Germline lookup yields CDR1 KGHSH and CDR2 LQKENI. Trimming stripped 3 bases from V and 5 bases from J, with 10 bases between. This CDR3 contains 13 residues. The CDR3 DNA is TGTGCCAGCTCACCGGGCAGTTTTTATGGCTACACCTTC. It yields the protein CASSPGSFYGYTF.

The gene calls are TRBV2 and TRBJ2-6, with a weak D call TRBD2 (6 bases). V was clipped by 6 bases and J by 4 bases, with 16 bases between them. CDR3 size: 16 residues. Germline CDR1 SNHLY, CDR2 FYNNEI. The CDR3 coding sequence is TGTGCCAGCAGCGCCTGGGGGGTCATCGGGGCCAACGTCCTGACTTTC. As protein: CASSAWGVIGANVLTF.

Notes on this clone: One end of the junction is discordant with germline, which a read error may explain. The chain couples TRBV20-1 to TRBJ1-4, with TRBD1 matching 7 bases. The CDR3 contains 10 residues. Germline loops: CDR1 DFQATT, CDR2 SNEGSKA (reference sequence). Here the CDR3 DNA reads TGCAGTGCCTCCGGGACAGCCTTAATTTTT. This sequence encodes CSASGTALIF.

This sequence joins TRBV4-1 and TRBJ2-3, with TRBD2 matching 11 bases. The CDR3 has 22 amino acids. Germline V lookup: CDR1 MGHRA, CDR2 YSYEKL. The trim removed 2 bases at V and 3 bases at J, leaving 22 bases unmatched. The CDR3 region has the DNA TGCGCCAGCAGCCAAACGGCGGTAGTAGCGGGAGGGCAGGGAACTTGGACAGATACGCAGTATTTT. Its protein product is CASSQTAVVAGGQGTWTDTQYF.

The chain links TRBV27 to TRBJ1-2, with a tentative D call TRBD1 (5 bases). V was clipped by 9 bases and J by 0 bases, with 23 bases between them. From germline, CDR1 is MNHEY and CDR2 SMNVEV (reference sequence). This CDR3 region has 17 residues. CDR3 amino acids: CASFGGAAGWANYGYTF. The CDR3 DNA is TGTGCCAGTTTTGGCGGGGCCGCAGGGTGGGCTAACTATGGCTACACCTTC.